The source of this T cell receptor (beta chain) is a study of spatial heterogeneity in lung cancer. This clonotype has at least ten counts. Its matching antigen is unknown. This CDR3 has 14 residues. The V end lost 6 bases, the J end lost 4 bases, and 12 bases lay between the germline ends. Findings and caveats of the study: Follow-up blood showed ubiquitous expanded tumor TCRs less than blood at resection did.

Time point given: sample taken at primary tumor resection. Unsorted samples of tumor, nontumor lung or frozen PBMC had their whole RNA sequenced. TCRdb reprocessed the 5' RACE reads via MiXCR and lists one record per CDR3 protein. The sample lists 40,000 to 45,000 distinct CDR3 sequences; around 7% were seen once. The chain joins TRBV12-3 or TRBV12-4 to TRBJ2-2; D possibly corresponds to TRBD2 (5 bases). The sequence was collected from a female donor with early-stage non-small cell lung cancer. The specimen was PBMCs, collected at surgery. The chain's CDR3 is CASSLSVSTGELFF. The DNA for the CDR3 is TGTGCCAGCAGCCTTAGCGTTAGCACCGGGGAGCTGTTTTTT.